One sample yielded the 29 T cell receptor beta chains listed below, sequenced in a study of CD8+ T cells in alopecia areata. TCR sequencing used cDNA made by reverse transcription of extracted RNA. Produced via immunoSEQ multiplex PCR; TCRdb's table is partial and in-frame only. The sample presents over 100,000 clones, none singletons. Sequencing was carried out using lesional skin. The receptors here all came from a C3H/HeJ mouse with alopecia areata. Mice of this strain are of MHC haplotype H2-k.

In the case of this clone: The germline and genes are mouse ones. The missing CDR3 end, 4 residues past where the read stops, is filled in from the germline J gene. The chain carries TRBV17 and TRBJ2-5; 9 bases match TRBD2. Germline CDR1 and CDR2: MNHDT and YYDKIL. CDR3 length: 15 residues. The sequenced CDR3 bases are TGTGCTAGCAGTAGAGGACTGGGGGATGAAGAC. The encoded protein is CASSRGLGDED. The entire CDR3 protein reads CASSRGLGDEDTQYF. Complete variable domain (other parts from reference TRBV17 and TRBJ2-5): DTTVKQNPRYKLARVGKPVNLICSQTMNHDTMYWYQKKPNQAPKLLLFYYDKILNREADTFEKFQSSRPNNSFCSLYIGSAGLEYSAMYLCASSRGLGDEDTQYFGPGTRLLVL.

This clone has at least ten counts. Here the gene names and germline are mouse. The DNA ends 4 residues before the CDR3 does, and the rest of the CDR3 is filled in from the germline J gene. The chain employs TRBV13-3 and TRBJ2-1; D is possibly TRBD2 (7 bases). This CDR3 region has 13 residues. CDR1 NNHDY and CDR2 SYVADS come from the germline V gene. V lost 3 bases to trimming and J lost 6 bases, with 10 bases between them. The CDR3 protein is CASSGGGLAEQFF. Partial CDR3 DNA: TGTGCCAGCAGTGGAGGGGGGCTTGCT.

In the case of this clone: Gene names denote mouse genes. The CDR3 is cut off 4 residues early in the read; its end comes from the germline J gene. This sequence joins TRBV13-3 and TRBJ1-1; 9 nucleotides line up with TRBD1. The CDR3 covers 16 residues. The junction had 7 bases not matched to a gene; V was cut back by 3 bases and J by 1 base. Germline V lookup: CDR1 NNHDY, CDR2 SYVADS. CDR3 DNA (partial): TGTGCCAGCAGTGGGGACGAGGGACAGGGAAACACA. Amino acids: CASSGDEGQGNT. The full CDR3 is CASSGDEGQGNTEVFF.

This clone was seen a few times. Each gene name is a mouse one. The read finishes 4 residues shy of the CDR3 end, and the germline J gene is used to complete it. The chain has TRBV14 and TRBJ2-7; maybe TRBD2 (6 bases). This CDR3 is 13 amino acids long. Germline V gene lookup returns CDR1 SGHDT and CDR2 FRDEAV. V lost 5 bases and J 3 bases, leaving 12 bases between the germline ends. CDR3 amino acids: CASRPLGFYEQYF. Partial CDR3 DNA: TGTGCCAGCAGGCCACTGGGTTTCTAT.

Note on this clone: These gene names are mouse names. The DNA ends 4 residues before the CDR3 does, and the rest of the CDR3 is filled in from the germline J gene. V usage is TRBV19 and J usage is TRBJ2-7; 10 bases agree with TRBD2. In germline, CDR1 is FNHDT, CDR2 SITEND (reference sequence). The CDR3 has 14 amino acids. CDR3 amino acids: CASSIAGGADEQYF. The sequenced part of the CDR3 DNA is TGTGCCAGCAGTATAGCTGGGGGGGCTGAT. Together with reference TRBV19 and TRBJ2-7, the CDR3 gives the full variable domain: GGIITQTPKFLIGQEGQKLTLKCQQNFNHDTMYWYRQDSGKGLRLIYYSITENDLQKGDLSEGYDASREKKSSFSLTVTSAQKNEMAVFLCASSIAGGADEQYFGPGTRLTVL.

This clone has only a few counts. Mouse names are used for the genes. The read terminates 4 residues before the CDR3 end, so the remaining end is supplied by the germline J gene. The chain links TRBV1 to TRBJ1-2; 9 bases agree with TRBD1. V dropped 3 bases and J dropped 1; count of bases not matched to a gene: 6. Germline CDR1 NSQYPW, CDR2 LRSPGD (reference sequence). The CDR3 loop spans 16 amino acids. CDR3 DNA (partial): TGCACCTGCAGTGCCACCCACAGGGGGCGAAACTCC. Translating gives CTCSATHRGRNS. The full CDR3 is CTCSATHRGRNSDYTF.

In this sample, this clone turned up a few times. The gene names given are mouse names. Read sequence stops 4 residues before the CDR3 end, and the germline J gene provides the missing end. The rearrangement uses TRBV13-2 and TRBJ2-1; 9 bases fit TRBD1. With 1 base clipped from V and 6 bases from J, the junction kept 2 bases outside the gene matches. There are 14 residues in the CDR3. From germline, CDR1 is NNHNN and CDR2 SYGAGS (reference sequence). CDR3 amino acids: CASGDTGGSAEQFF. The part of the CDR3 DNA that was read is TGTGCCAGCGGTGATACAGGGGGCAGTGCT.

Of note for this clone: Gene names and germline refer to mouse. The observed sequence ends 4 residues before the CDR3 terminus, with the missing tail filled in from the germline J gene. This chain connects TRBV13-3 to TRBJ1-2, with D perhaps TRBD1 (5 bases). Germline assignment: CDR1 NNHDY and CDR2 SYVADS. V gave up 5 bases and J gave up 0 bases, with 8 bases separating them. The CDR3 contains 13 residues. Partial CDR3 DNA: TGTGCCAGCAGCACAGGTACAAACTCC. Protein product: CASSTGTNS. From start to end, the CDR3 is CASSTGTNSDYTF.

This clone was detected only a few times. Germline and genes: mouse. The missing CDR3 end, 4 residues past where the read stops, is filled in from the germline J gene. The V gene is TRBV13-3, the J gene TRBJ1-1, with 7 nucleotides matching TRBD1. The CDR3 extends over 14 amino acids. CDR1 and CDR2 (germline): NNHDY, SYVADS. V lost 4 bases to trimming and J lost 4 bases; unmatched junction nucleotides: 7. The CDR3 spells CASSPRQGFTEVFF. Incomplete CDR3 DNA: TGTGCCAGCAGTCCCAGACAGGGTTTCACA.

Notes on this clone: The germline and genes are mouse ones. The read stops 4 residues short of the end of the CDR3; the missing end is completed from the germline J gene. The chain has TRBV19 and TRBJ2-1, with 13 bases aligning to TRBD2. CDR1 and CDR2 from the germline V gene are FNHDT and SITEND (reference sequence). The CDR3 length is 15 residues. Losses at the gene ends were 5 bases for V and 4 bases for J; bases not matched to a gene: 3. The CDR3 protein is CASRRDWGGYAEQFF. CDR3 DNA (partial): TGTGCCAGCAGACGGGACTGGGGGGGGTATGCT.

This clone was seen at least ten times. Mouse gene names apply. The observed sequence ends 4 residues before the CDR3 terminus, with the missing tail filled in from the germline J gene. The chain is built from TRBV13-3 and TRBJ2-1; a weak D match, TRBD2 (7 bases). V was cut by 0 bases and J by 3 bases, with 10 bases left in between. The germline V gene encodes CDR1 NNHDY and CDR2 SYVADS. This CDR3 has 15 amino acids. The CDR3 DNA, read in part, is TGTGCCAGCAGTGATGAGGGGGGGGTCTATGCT. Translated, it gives CASSDEGGVYA. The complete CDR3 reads CASSDEGGVYAEQFF.

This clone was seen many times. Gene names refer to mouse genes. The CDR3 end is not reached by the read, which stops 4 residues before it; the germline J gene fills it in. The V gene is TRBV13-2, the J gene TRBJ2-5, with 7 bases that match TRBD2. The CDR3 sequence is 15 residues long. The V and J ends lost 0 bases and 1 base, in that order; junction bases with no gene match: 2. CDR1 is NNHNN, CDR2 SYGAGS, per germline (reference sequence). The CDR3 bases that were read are TGTGCCAGCGGTGATGCGGGGGGGGACCAAGAC. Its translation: CASGDAGGDQD. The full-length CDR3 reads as CASGDAGGDQDTQYF.

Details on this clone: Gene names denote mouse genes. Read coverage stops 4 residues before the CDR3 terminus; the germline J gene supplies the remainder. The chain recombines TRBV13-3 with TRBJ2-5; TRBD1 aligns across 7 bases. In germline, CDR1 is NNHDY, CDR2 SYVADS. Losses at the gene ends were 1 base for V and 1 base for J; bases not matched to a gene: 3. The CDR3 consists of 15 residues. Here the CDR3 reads CASSDRQGDQDTQYF. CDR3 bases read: TGTGCCAGCAGTGATCGGCAGGGGGACCAAGAC.

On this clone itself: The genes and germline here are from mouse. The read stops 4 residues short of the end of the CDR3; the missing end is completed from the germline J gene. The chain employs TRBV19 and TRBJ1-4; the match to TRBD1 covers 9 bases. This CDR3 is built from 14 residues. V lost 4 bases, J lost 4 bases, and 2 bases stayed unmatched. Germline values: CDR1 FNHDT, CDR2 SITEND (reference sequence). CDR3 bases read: TGTGCCAGCAGTGAGACAGGGGGCAACGAA. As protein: CASSETGGNE. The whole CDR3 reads CASSETGGNERLFF.

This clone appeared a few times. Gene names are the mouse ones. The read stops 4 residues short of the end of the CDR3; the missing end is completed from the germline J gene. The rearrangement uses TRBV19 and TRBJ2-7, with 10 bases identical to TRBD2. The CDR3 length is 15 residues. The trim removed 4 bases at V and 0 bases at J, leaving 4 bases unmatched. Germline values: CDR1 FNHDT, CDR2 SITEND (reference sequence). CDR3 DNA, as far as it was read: TGTGCCAGCAGTTTCGGACTGGGGGACTCCTAT. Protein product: CASSFGLGDSY. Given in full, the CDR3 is CASSFGLGDSYEQYF. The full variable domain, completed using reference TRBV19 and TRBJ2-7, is GGIITQTPKFLIGQEGQKLTLKCQQNFNHDTMYWYRQDSGKGLRLIYYSITENDLQKGDLSEGYDASREKKSSFSLTVTSAQKNEMAVFLCASSFGLGDSYEQYFGPGTRLTVL.

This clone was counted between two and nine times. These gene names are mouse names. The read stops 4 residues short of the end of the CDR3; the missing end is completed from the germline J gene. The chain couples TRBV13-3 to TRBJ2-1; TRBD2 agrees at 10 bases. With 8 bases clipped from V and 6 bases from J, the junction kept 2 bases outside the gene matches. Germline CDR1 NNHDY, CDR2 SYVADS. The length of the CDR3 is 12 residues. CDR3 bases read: TGTGCCAGTAGGACTGGGGGTGCT. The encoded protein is CASRTGGA. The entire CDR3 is CASRTGGAEQFF.

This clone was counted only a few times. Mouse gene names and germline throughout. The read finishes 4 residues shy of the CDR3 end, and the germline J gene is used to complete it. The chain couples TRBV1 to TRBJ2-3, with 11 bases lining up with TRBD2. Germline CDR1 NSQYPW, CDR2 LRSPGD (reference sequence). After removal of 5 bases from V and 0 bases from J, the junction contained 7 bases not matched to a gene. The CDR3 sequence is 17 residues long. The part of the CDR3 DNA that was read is TGCACCTGCAGTCCCCGACTGGGGGGGACTAGTGCAGAA. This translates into CTCSPRLGGTSAE. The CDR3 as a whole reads CTCSPRLGGTSAETLYF. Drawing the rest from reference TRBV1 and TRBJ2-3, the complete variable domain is VTLLEQNPRWRLVPRGQAVNLRCILKNSQYPWMSWYQQDLQKQLQWLFTLRSPGDKEVKSLPGADYLATRVTDTELRLQVANMSQGRTLYCTCSPRLGGTSAETLYFGSGTRLTVL.

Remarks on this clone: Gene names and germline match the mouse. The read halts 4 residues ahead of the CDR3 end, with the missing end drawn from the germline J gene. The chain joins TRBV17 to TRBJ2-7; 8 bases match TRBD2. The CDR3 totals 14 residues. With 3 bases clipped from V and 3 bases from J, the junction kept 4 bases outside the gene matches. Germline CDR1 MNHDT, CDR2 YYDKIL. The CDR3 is CASSSRGGGYEQYF. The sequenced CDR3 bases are TGTGCTAGCAGTAGTCGGGGGGGCGGCTAT.

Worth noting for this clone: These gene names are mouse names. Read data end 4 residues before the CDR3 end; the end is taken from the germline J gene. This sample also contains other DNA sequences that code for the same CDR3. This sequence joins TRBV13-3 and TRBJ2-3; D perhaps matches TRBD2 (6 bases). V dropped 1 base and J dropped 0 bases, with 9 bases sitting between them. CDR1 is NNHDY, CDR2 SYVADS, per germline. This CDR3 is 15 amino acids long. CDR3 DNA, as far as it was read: TGTGCCAGCAGTGATCCCTGGGGAAGTGCAGAA. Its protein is CASSDPWGSAE. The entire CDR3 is CASSDPWGSAETLYF.

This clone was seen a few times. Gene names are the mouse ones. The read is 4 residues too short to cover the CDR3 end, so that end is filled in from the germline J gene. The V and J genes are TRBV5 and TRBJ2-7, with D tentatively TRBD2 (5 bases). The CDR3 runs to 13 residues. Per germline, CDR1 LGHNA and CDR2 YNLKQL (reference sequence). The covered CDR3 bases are TGTGCCAGCAGCCAAGATGTGGGGTAT. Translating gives CASSQDVGY. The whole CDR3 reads CASSQDVGYEQYF.

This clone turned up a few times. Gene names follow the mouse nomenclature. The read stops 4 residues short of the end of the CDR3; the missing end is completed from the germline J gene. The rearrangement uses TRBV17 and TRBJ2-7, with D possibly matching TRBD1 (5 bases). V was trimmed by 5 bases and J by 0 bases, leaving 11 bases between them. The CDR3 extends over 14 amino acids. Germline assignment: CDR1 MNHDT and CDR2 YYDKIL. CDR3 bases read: TGTGCTAGCAGTGAGACAGAAAGCTCCTAT. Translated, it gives CASSETESSY. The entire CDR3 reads CASSETESSYEQYF.

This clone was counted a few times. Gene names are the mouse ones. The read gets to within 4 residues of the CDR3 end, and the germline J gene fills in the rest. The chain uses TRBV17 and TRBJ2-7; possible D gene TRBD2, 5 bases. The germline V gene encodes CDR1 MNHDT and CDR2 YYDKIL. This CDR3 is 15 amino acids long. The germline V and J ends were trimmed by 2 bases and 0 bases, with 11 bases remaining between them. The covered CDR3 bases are TGTGCTAGCAGTAGACTGGGCCTAAGCTCCTAT. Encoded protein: CASSRLGLSSY. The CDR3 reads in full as CASSRLGLSSYEQYF.

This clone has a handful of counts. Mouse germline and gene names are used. CDR3 bases read: TGCACCTGCAGTGCAGAAAAGGCAGGGGGCTCCTAT. This translates into CTCSAEKAGGSY. The entire CDR3 is CTCSAEKAGGSYEQYF. The rearrangement joins TRBV1 to TRBJ2-7; 7 nucleotides agree with TRBD1. The read terminates 4 residues before the CDR3 end, so the remaining end is supplied by the germline J gene. CDR3 size: 16 residues. Germline assignment: CDR1 NSQYPW and CDR2 LRSPGD (reference sequence). The ends lost 0 bases at V and 0 bases at J; junction bases unmatched: 5.

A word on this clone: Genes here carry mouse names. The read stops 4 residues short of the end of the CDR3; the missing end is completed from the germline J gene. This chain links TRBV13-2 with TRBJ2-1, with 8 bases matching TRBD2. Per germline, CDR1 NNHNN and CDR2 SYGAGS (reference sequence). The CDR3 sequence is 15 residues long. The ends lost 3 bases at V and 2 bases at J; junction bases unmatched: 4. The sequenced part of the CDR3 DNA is TGTGCCAGCGGTGGTGACTGGGGCCACTATGCT. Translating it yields CASGGDWGHYA. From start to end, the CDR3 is CASGGDWGHYAEQFF.

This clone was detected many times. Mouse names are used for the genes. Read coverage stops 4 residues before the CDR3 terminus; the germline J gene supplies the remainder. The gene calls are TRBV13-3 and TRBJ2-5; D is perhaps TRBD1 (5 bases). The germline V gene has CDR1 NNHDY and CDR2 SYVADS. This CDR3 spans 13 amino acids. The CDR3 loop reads CASSFQGKDTQYF. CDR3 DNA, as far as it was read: TGTGCCAGCAGTTTTCAGGGAAAAGAC.

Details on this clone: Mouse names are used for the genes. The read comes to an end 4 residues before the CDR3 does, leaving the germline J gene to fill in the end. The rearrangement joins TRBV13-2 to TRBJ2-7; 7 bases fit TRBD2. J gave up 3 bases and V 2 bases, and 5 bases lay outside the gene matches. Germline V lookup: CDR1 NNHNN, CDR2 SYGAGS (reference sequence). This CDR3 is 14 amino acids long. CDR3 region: CASGEIGGSYEQYF. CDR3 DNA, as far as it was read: TGTGCCAGCGGTGAGATTGGGGGGAGCTAT.

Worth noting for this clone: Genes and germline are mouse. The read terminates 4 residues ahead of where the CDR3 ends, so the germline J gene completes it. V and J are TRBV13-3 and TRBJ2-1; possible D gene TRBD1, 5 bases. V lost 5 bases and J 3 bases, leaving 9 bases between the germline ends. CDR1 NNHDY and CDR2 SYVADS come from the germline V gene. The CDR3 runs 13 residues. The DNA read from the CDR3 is TGTGCCAGCAGCAGGGTTCTCTATGCT. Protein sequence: CASSRVLYA. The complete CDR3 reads CASSRVLYAEQFF.

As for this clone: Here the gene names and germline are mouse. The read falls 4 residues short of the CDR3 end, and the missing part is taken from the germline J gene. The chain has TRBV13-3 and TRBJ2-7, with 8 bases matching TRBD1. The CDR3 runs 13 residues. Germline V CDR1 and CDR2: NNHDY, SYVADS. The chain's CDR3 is CASRTTGEDEQYF. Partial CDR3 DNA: TGTGCCAGCAGGACGACAGGGGAGGAT.

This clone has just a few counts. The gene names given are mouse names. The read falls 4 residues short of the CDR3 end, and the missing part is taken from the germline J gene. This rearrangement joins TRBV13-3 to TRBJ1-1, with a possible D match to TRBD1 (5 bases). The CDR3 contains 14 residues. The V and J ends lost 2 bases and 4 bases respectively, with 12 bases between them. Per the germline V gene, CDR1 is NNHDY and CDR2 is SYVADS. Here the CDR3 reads CASSEVREGTEVFF. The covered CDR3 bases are TGTGCCAGCAGTGAAGTCAGGGAGGGCACA.